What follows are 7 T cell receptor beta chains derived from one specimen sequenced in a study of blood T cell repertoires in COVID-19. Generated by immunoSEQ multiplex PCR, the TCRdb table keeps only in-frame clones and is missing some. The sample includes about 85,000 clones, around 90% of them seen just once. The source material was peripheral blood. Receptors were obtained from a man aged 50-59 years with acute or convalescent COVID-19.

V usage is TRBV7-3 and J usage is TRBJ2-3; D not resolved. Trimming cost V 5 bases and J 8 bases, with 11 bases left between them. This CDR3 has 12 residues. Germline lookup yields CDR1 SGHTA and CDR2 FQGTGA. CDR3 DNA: TGTGCCAGCAGCAATACTTCTGGTACGCAGTATTTT. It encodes CASSNTSGTQYF. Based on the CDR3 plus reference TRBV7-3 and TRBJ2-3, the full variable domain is GAGVSQTPSNKVTEKGKYVELRCDPISGHTALYWYRQSLGQGPEFLIYFQGTGAADDSGLPNDRFFAVRPEGSVSTLKIQRTERGDSAVYLCASSNTSGTQYFGPGTRLTVL.

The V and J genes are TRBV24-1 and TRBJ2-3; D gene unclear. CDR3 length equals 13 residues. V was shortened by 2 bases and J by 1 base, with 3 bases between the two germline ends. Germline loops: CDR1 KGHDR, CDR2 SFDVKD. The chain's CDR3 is CATSDSGTDTQYF. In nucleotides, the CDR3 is TGTGCCACCAGTGATTCTGGCACAGATACGCAGTATTTT.

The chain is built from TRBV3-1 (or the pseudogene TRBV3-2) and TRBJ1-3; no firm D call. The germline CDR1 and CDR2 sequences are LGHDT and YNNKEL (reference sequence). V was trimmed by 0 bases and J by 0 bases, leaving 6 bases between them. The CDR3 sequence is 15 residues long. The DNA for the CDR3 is TGTGCCAGCAGCCAAGATCCAGTCTCTGGAAACACCATATATTTT. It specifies CASSQDPVSGNTIYF.

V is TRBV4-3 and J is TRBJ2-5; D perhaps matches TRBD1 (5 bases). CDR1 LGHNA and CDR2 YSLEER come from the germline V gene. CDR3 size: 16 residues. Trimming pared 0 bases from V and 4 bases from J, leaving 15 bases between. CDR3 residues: CASSQDGAQYRETQYF. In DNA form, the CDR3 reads TGCGCCAGCAGCCAAGATGGGGCGCAATATCGAGAGACCCAGTACTTC.

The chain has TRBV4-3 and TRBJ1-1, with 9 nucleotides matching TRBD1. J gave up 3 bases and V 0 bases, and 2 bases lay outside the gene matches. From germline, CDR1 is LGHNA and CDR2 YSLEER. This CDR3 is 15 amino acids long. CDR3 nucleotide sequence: TGCGCCAGCAGCCAAGAAGGGACAGGGTACACTGAAGCTTTCTTT. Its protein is CASSQEGTGYTEAFF.

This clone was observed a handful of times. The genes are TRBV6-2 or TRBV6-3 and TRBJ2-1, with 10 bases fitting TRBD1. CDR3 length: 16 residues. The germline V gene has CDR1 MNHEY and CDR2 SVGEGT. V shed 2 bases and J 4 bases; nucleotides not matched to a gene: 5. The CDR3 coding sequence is TGTGCCAGCAGTTACCTCGACAGGGGGCAGTACAATGAGCAGTTCTTC. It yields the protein CASSYLDRGQYNEQFF.

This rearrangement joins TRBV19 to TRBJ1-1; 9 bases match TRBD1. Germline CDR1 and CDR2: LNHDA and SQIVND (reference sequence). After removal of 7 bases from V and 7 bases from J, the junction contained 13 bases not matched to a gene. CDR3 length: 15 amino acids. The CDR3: CASTHGTGSGGEAFF. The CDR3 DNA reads TGTGCCAGTACCCACGGGACAGGGAGCGGAGGTGAAGCTTTCTTT. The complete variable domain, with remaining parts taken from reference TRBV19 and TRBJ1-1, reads DGGITQSPKYLFRKEGQNVTLSCEQNLNHDAMYWYRQDPGQGLRLIYYSQIVNDFQKGDIAEGYSVSREKKESFPLTVTSAQKNPTAFYLCASTHGTGSGGEAFFGQGTRLTVV.